One and the same sample provided the 18 T cell receptor beta chains below, sequenced in a study of cytomegalovirus exposure and HLA in healthy donors listed by TCRdb under 2017. Receptor amplification or capture employed the immunoSEQ multiplex PCR assay. For the multiplex PCR, a mixture combining 60 forward primers for TCR Vbeta segments and 13 reverse primers for TCR Jbeta segments was used. Imported from immuneACCESS, the table was reduced by TCRdb to in-frame sequences with V and J called. These copies leave out some clones; in studies compared against another copy, an unresolved V gene accounts for under half, and the cause of the remainder is not known. This sample holds roughly 150,000 clones; over 75% were observed only once. Less than 2% of the sample rests with the top ten. The sample was PBMCs. All receptors come from a woman between 18 and 29 years old in good health and CMV-seronegative.

This chain connects TRBV30 to TRBJ1-5, with D hard to call. This CDR3 spans 13 amino acids. From germline, CDR1 is GTSNPN and CDR2 SVGIG (reference sequence). Trimming stripped 6 bases from V and 5 bases from J, with 14 bases between. This chain's CDR3 is CACSEEADQPQHF. For the CDR3, the DNA is TGTGCCTGTTCAGAAGAGGCCGATCAGCCCCAGCATTTT.

The chain couples TRBV5-1 to TRBJ2-7, with 8 nucleotides matching TRBD1. V was clipped by 7 bases and J by 0 bases; unmatched bases: 6. The germline V gene has CDR1 SGHRS and CDR2 YFSETQ. The CDR3 loop spans 14 amino acids. The chain's CDR3 is CASGQGSGSYEQYF. CDR3 nucleotides: TGCGCCAGCGGACAGGGTTCGGGCTCCTACGAGCAGTACTTC. Full variable domain (remainder filled in from reference TRBV5-1 and TRBJ2-7): KAGVTQTPRYLIKTRGQQVTLSCSPISGHRSVSWYQQTPGQGLQFLFEYFSETQRNKGNFPGRFSGRQFSNSRSEMNVSTLELGDSALYLCASGQGSGSYEQYFGPGTRLTVT.

The CDR3 spells CASSLARAEGYTF. DNA for the CDR3: TGTGCCAGCAGCTTAGCCAGGGCTGAGGGCTACACCTTC. The chain couples TRBV7-8 to TRBJ1-2; the D gene is possibly TRBD1 (5 bases). Between the trimmed V and J ends, which lost 0 bases and 8 bases, there was a span of 10 bases. The CDR3 spans 13 residues. CDR1 SGHVS and CDR2 FQNEAQ come from the germline V gene.

The CDR3 here is CASSQQETDTQYF. CDR3 nucleotides: TGCGCCAGCAGCCAACAGGAAACAGATACGCAGTATTTT. The V call is TRBV4-1, the J call TRBJ2-3, with D unresolved. Trimming took off 2 bases at V and 3 bases at J, with 6 bases between the two ends. Germline CDR1 reads MGHRA; CDR2 reads YSYEKL. The CDR3 length is 13 residues.

This clone was detected only a few times. This chain joins TRBV25-1 and TRBJ2-1; TRBD2 might be the D (5 bases). CDR1 is MGHDK, CDR2 SYGVNS, per germline. The CDR3 is 15 amino acids. The V end lost 3 bases, the J end lost 4 bases, and 13 bases lay between the germline ends. In DNA, the CDR3 is TGTGCCAGCAGTGATAATGTGGGAGATTACAATGAGCAGTTCTTC. Translation gives CASSDNVGDYNEQFF.

This sequence joins TRBV18 and TRBJ2-1; D is unclear. Per the germline V gene, CDR1 is KGHSH and CDR2 is LQKENI. Trimming cost V 0 bases and J 6 bases, with 12 bases left between them. The CDR3 spans 15 residues. CDR3: CASSPPARRLNEQFF. The DNA for the CDR3 is TGTGCCAGCTCACCACCTGCCAGGCGTCTCAATGAGCAGTTCTTC. The variable domain in full, with the rest retrieved from reference TRBV18 and TRBJ2-1, is NAGVMQNPRHLVRRRGQEARLRCSPMKGHSHVYWYRQLPEEGLKFMVYLQKENIIDESGMPKERFSAEFPKEGPSILRIQQVVRGDSAAYFCASSPPARRLNEQFFGPGTRLTVL.

CDR3 nucleotide sequence: TGTGCCGGGGGCTGGAGGATAGGAGATACGCAGTATTTT. Protein: CAGGWRIGDTQYF. The chain links TRBV6-6 to TRBJ2-3; perhaps TRBD1 as D (6 bases). Per the germline V gene, CDR1 is MNHNY and CDR2 is SVGAGI (reference sequence). V gave up 11 bases and J gave up 5 bases, with 17 bases separating them. The CDR3 covers 13 residues.

This rearrangement joins TRBV7-2 to TRBJ2-2, with 7 bases lining up with TRBD1. Germline loops: CDR1 SGHTA, CDR2 FQGNSA. There are 16 residues in the CDR3. J gave up 0 bases and V 5 bases, and 6 bases lay outside the gene matches. The CDR3 loop reads CASSVTGYPNTGELFF. The CDR3 region has the DNA TGTGCCAGCAGCGTGACAGGGTACCCGAACACCGGGGAGCTGTTTTTT.

This sequence joins TRBV5-1 and TRBJ2-3; TRBD2 matches 13 bases. Germline CDR1 is SGHRS and CDR2 is YFSETQ. V trimming: 0 bases; J trimming: 4 bases; junction bases outside the gene matches: 5. The CDR3 has 17 amino acids. The DNA of the CDR3 is TGCGCCAGCAGCTTGGCACTAGCGGGGGGGCAGCCAGATACGCAGTATTTT. It is translated as CASSLALAGGQPDTQYF.

V is TRBV5-1 and J is TRBJ2-2; TRBD1 aligns across 7 bases. The V segment lost 0 bases and the J segment 3 bases; nucleotides outside the gene matches: 17. CDR1 is SGHRS and CDR2 is YFSETQ in the germline V gene. There are 20 residues in the CDR3. Written as DNA, the CDR3 is TGCGCCAGCAGCTTGGAGGGGGCAGGGATCTCCTATGAATACACCGGGGAGCTGTTTTTT. Protein: CASSLEGAGISYEYTGELFF.

This chain links TRBV6-6 with TRBJ2-3; D uncertain. The germline V gene encodes CDR1 MNHNY and CDR2 SVGAGI (reference sequence). The CDR3 loop spans 15 amino acids. Trimming stripped 4 bases from V and 3 bases from J, with 14 bases between. The CDR3 here is CASSSAGFATDTQYF. In nucleotides, the CDR3 is TGTGCCAGCAGTTCGGCCGGGTTCGCGACAGATACGCAGTATTTT.

The chain combines TRBV29-1 with TRBJ1-1; D is possibly TRBD1 (5 bases). This CDR3 has 12 residues. The V and J ends lost 4 bases and 4 bases respectively, with 10 bases between them. Germline V gene lookup returns CDR1 SQVTM and CDR2 ANQGSEA. The chain's CDR3 is CSVGGGVTEAFF. The DNA for the CDR3 is TGCAGCGTTGGGGGAGGGGTCACTGAAGCTTTCTTT.

The CDR3 sequence: CASSGPSGTGDTQYF. In DNA form, the CDR3 reads TGTGCCAGCAGCGGCCCTAGCGGGACGGGAGATACGCAGTATTTT. J is TRBJ2-3 and V is TRBV7-9; TRBD2 agrees at 9 bases. CDR3 length: 15 amino acids. The V and J ends lost 5 bases and 5 bases, in that order; junction bases with no gene match: 8. From germline, CDR1 is SEHNR and CDR2 FQNEAQ (reference sequence).

As DNA, the CDR3 is TGTGCCAGTAGTACCTTCACAGGGGCCTCCTACGAGCAGTACTTC. It yields the protein CASSTFTGASYEQYF. The gene calls are TRBV19 and TRBJ2-7; TRBD1 matches 7 bases. From germline, CDR1 is LNHDA and CDR2 SQIVND (reference sequence). This CDR3 comprises 15 residues. Germline trimming cut 4 bases from V and 0 bases from J; bases unmatched to any gene: 6.

This chain connects TRBV5-4 to TRBJ2-2, with 7 bases matching TRBD2. The germline V gene has CDR1 SGHNT and CDR2 YYREEE (reference sequence). CDR3 length: 16 amino acids. With 0 bases clipped from V and 2 bases from J, the junction kept 4 bases outside the gene matches. The CDR3 DNA follows: TGTGCCAGCAGCTTGGGCGGGGGTCCCAACACCGGGGAGCTGTTTTTT. Protein sequence: CASSLGGGPNTGELFF.

The chain carries TRBV5-1 and TRBJ1-2; weak D call: TRBD1 (6 bases). CDR3 length: 11 amino acids. The V gene lost 4 bases and the J gene lost 8 bases, with 9 bases spanning the gap. Per the germline V gene, CDR1 is SGHRS and CDR2 is YFSETQ. This CDR3 reads CASSGTRGYTF. CDR3 DNA sequence: TGCGCCAGCAGCGGGACACGCGGCTACACCTTC. Variable domain in full (rest from reference TRBV5-1 and TRBJ1-2): KAGVTQTPRYLIKTRGQQVTLSCSPISGHRSVSWYQQTPGQGLQFLFEYFSETQRNKGNFPGRFSGRQFSNSRSEMNVSTLELGDSALYLCASSGTRGYTFGSGTRLTVV.

The V call is TRBV11-3, the J call TRBJ2-1; D gene ambiguous. Looked up from germline, CDR1 is SGHNT and CDR2 is YENEEA. CDR3 length: 12 amino acids. V lost 2 bases, J lost 8 bases, and 7 bases lay in between. CDR3 protein: CASSLSGYEQFF. For the CDR3, the DNA is TGTGCCAGCAGCTTATCGGGTTATGAGCAGTTCTTC.

The genes are TRBV7-3 and TRBJ2-1, with D maybe TRBD2 (6 bases). Germline V gene data show CDR1 as SGHTA and CDR2 as FQGTGA. This CDR3 region has 15 residues. V lost 2 bases and J lost 2, with 10 bases in between. CDR3 nucleotides: TGTGCCAGCAGCTTATCCGGGGGTCCCTACAATGAGCAGTTCTTC. It encodes CASSLSGGPYNEQFF.